The T cell receptor beta chain under discussion was sequenced for a study of T cell repertoires in cytomegalovirus infection. Overall study findings and caveats: Cumulative frequency (of public TCR beta family members) identified carriers of CMV plus the relevant HLA.

Of note for this clonotype: Its antigen remains unidentified.

TCRdb reprocessed the reads via MiXCR and lists one record per CDR3 protein. The table has under 130,000 distinct CDR3 sequences, under 55% seen once. Germline CDR1 and CDR2: SEHNR and FQNEAQ (reference sequence). Trimming at V came to 5 bases and at J to 3 bases, leaving 4 bases not matched to a gene. This CDR3 contains 14 residues. V is TRBV7-9 and J is TRBJ1-5, with 7 bases lining up with TRBD1. This TCR was recovered from a human donor in good health (CMV status not recorded). Some clones in this sample may be carry-over from other donors' samples. The starting material was CD8+ T cells from cultured PBMCs, obtained from culture after CMV antigen stimulation. The DNA for the CDR3 is TGTGCCAGCAGCCCCGACAGGGCCAATCAGCCCCAGCATTTT. Translated, it gives CASSPDRANQPQHF. The whole variable domain, remainder taken from reference TRBV7-9 and TRBJ1-5, is DTGVSQNPRHKITKRGQNVTFRCDPISEHNRLYWYRQTLGQGPEFLTYFQNEAQLEKSRLLSDRFSAERPKGSFSTLEIQRTEQGDSAMYLCASSPDRANQPQHFGDGTRLSIL.